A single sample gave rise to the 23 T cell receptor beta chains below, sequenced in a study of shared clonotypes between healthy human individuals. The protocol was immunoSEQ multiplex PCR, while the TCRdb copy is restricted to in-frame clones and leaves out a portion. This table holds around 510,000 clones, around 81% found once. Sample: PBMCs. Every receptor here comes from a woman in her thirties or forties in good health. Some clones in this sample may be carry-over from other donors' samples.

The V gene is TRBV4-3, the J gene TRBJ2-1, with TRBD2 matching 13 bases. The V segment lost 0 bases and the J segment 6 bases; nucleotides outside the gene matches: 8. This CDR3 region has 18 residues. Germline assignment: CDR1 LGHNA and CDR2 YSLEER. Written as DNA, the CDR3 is TGCGCCAGCAGCCAAGATCCGGGACTAGCGGGGCCTGGCAATGAGCAGTTCTTC. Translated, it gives CASSQDPGLAGPGNEQFF.

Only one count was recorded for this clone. The DNA for the CDR3 is TGCAGCGTGAGACTGAGTAGTTCTGAGACCCAGTACTTC. It specifies CSVRLSSSETQYF. V and J are TRBV29-1 and TRBJ2-5, with unresolved D. The V and J ends lost 6 bases and 5 bases respectively, with 16 bases between them. The germline V gene has CDR1 SQVTM and CDR2 ANQGSEA. The length of the CDR3 is 13 residues.

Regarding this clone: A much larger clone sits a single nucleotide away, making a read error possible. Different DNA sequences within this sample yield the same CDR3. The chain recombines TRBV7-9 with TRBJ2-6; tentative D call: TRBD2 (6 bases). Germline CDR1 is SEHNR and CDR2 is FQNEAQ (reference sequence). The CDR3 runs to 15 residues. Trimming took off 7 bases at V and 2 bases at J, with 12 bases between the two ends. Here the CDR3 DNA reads TGTGCCAGCACCGGCGGCGGGGCTGGGGCCAACGTCCTGACTTTC. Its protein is CASTGGGAGANVLTF.

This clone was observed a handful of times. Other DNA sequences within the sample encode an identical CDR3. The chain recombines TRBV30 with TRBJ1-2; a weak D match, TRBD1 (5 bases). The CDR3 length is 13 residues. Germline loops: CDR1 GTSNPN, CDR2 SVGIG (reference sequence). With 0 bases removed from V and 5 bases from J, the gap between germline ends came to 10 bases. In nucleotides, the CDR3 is TGTGCCTGGAGTGTACAAGGGGCGTATGGCTACACCTTC. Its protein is CAWSVQGAYGYTF.

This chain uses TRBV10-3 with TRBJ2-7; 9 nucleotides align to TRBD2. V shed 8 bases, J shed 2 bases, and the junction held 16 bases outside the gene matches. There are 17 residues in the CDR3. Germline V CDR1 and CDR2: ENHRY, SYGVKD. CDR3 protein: CAIRGLAFQGSPYEQYF. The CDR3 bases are TGTGCCATCCGGGGACTAGCATTTCAGGGGTCCCCCTACGAGCAGTACTTC.

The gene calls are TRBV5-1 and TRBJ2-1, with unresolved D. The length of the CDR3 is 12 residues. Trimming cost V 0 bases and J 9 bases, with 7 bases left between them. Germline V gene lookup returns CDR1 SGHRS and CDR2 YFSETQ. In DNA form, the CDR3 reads TGCGCCAGCAGCTTGGATCTGCGTGAGCAGTTCTTC. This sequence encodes CASSLDLREQFF.

This chain's CDR3 is CASSFQGIADTQYF. The CDR3 DNA reads as TGTGCCAGCAGCTTCCAGGGGATTGCGGATACGCAGTATTTT. The chain employs TRBV5-4 and TRBJ2-3; D is possibly TRBD1 (6 bases). Germline assignment: CDR1 SGHNT and CDR2 YYREEE (reference sequence). With 2 bases removed from V and 6 bases from J, the gap between germline ends came to 13 bases. The CDR3 contains 14 residues.

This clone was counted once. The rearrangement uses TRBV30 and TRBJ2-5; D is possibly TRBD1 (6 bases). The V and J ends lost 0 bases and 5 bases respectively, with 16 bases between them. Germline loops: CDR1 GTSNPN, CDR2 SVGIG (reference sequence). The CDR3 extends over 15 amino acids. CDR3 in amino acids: CAWSVSWGPRETQYF. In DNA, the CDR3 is TGTGCCTGGAGTGTATCTTGGGGGCCGAGGGAGACCCAGTACTTC. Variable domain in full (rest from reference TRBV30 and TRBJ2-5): SQTIHQWPATLVQPVGSPLSLECTVEGTSNPNLYWYRQAAGRGLQLLFYSVGIGQISSEVPQNLSASRPQDRQFILSSKKLLLSDSGFYLCAWSVSWGPRETQYFGPGTRLLVL.

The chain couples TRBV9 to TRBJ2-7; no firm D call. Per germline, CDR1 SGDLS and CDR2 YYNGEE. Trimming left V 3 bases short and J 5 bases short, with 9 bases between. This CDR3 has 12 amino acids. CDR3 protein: CASSAPPHEQYF. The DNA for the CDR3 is TGTGCCAGCAGCGCCCCCCCCCACGAGCAGTACTTC.

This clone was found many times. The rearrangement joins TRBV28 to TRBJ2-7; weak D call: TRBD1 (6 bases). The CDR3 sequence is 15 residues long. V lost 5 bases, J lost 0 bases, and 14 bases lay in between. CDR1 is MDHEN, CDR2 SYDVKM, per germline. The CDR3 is CASSPRGQISYEQYF. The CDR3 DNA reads TGTGCCAGCAGTCCCCGCGGACAGATCTCCTACGAGCAGTACTTC.

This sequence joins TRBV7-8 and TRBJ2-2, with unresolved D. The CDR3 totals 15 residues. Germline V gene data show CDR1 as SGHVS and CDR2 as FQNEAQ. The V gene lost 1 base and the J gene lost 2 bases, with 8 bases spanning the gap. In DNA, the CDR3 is TGTGCCAGCAGCTTAGTAGCTAGAAACACCGGGGAGCTGTTTTTT. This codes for CASSLVARNTGELFF. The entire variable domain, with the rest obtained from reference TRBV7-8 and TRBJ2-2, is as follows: GAGVSQSPRYKVAKRGQDVALRCDPISGHVSLFWYQQALGQGPEFLTYFQNEAQLDKSGLPSDRFFAERPEGSVSTLKIQRTQQEDSAVYLCASSLVARNTGELFFGEGSRLTVL.

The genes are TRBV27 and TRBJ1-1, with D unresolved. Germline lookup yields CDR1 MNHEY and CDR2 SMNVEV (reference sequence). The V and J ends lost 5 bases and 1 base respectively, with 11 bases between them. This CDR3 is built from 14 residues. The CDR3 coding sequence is TGTGCCAGCAGTCCCCGCGGAGGGAACACTGAAGCTTTCTTT. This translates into CASSPRGGNTEAFF.

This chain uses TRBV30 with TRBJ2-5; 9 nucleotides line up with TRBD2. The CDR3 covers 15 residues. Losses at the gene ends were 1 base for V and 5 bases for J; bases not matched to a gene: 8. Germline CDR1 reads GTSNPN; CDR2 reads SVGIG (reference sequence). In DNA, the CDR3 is TGTGCCTGGAGTGGAGCTAGCGGGATTCTGGAGACCCAGTACTTC. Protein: CAWSGASGILETQYF. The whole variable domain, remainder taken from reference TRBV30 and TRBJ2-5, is SQTIHQWPATLVQPVGSPLSLECTVEGTSNPNLYWYRQAAGRGLQLLFYSVGIGQISSEVPQNLSASRPQDRQFILSSKKLLLSDSGFYLCAWSGASGILETQYFGPGTRLLVL.

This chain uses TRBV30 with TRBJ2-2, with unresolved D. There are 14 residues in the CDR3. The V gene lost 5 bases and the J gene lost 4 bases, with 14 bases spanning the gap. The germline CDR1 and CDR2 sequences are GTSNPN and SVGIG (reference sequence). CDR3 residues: CAWERQLPTGELFF. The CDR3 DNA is TGTGCCTGGGAAAGACAACTCCCCACCGGGGAGCTGTTTTTT.

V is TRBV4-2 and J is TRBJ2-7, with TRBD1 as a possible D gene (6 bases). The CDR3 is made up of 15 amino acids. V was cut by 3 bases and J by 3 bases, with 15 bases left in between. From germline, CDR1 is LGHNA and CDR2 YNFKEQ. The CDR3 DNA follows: TGTGCCAGCAGCCATGGGGACCGGACAGACTACGAGCAGTACTTC. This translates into CASSHGDRTDYEQYF.

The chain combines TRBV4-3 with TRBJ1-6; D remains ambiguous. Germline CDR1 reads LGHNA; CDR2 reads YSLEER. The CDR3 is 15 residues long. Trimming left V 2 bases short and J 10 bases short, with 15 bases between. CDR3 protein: CASSQSLSRGSPLHF. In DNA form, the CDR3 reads TGCGCCAGCAGCCAATCGCTCAGTCGTGGGTCACCCCTCCACTTT.

This CDR3 reads CATSRAKGQGGEKLFF. The DNA of the CDR3 is TGTGCCACCAGCAGAGCGAAGGGACAGGGCGGTGAAAAACTGTTTTTT. V is TRBV15 and J is TRBJ1-4; 9 bases match TRBD1. CDR1 is LNHNV, CDR2 YYDKDF, per germline (reference sequence). Germline trimming cut 1 base from V and 7 bases from J; bases unmatched to any gene: 7. The CDR3 extends over 16 amino acids.

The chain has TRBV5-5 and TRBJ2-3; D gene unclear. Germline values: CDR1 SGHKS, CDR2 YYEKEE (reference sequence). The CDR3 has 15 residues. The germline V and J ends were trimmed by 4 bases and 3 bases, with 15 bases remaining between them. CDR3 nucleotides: TGTGCCAGCAGCCAAGAAAGTACAGCAACAGATACGCAGTATTTT. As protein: CASSQESTATDTQYF.

In DNA form, the CDR3 reads TGTGCCAGCAGTGTGCTCCCGACAGGGGGCGACACCTTC. This gives the protein CASSVLPTGGDTF. V usage is TRBV6-1 and J usage is TRBJ1-2, with TRBD1 identical over 10 bases. CDR1 is MNHNS and CDR2 is SASEGT in the germline V gene. Losses at the gene ends were 4 bases for V and 12 bases for J; bases not matched to a gene: 8. This CDR3 has 13 amino acids.

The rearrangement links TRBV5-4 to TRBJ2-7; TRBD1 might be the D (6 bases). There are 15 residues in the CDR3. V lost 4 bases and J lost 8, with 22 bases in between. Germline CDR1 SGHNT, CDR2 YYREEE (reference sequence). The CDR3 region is CASSLLRDTDRKQYF. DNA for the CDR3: TGTGCCAGCAGCCTCCTCCGGGACACCGATCGGAAGCAGTACTTC. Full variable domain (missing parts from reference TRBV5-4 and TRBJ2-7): ETGVTQSPTHLIKTRGQQVTLRCSSQSGHNTVSWYQQALGQGPQFIFQYYREEENGRGNFPPRFSGLQFPNYSSELNVNALELDDSALYLCASSLLRDTDRKQYFGPGTRLTVT.

This chain's CDR3 is CASSFPLDNEQFF. The CDR3 nucleotides read TGTGCCAGCAGTTTCCCCCTAGACAATGAGCAGTTCTTC. The chain carries TRBV28 and TRBJ2-1; D uncertain. Germline assignment: CDR1 MDHEN and CDR2 SYDVKM. Trimming pared 3 bases from V and 5 bases from J, leaving 8 bases between. The CDR3 totals 13 residues.

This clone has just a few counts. CDR3 sequence reads: CASSFEGQKLFF. The CDR3, as DNA: TGCGCCAGCAGCTTTGAGGGACAAAAACTGTTTTTT. The chain carries TRBV5-1 and TRBJ1-4, with D perhaps TRBD1 (5 bases). The CDR3 totals 12 residues. Trimming took 2 bases from V and 9 from J, leaving 8 bases between them. Germline assignment: CDR1 SGHRS and CDR2 YFSETQ.

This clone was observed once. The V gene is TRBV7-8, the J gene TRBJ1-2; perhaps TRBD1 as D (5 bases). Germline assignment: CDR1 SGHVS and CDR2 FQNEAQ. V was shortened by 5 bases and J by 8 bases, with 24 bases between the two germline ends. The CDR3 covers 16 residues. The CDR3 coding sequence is TGTGCCAGCAGCCAACGTTCAAGTTGGGGAGGACACGGCTACACCTTC. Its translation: CASSQRSSWGGHGYTF.